The TCR beta chain under discussion was sequenced for a study of response to subunit inactivated influenza vaccine. This clonotype was counted a few times. The target antigen is unknown. TCRdb used MiXCR to reprocess the RT-PCR reads, holding one entry per CDR3 protein. The repertoire holds 150,000 to 200,000 distinct CDR3 sequences, approximately 10% seen once, with 9.5% to 15% in the top ten. Study results and limitations: Authors proposed each seasonal influenza vaccination draws in few new T cells.

There are 18 residues in the CDR3. With V trimmed by 0 bases and J by 6 bases, 9 bases remained unmatched. Germline CDR1 is LGHDT and CDR2 is YNNKEL (reference sequence). This clonotype was sampled from a man aged 45 to 65 who received an inactivated influenza vaccine. The specimen comprised non-naive T cells sorted from PBMCs, sampled roughly 6 weeks after vaccination. The chain recombines TRBV3-1 with TRBJ2-2; 11 nucleotides match TRBD1. The CDR3 region has the DNA TGTGCCAGCAGCCAAGAGGGGTGCTGGGACAGGGGGTCCGGGGAGCTGTTTTTT. Its protein product is CASSQEGCWDRGSGELFF. Full variable domain (outside the CDR3, taken from reference TRBV3-1 and TRBJ2-2): DTAVSQTPKYLVTQMGNDKSIKCEQNLGHDTMYWYKQDSKKFLKIMFSYNNKELIINETVPNRFSPKSPDKAHLNLHINSLELGDSAVYFCASSQEGCWDRGSGELFFGEGSRLTVL.